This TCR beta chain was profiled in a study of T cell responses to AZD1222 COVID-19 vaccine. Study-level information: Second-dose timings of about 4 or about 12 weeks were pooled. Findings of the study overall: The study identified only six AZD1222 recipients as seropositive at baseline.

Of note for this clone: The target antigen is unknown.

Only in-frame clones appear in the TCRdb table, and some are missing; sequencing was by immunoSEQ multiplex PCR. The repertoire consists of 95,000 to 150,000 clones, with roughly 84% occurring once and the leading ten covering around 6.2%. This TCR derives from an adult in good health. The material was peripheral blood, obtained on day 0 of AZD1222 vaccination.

CDR3 nucleotides: TGTGCCAGCGCGGAAGAGACCCAGTACTTC. It translates to CASAEETQYF. The chain employs TRBV7-3 and TRBJ2-5; D is unresolved. Looked up from germline, CDR1 is SGHTA and CDR2 is FQGTGA. The CDR3 has 10 amino acids. V was pared by 8 bases and J by 3 bases, with 4 bases between.